The TCR beta chain under discussion was sequenced for a study of CD8 T cells in Susac syndrome. Study outcomes and limitations: That the number of individuals in its TCR sequencing and HLA analysis was relatively small was acknowledged by the study.

Trimming cost V 5 bases and J 6 bases; bases outside gene matches: 13. The germline V gene has CDR1 MNHNS and CDR2 SASEGT. The CDR3 has 15 residues. TCR beta sequencing was performed on blood CD8+ and CD4+ T cells. Both CD4+ and CD8+ T cells were negatively isolated, and TEMRA cells underwent FACS enrichment. RNA, at about 0.5 to 1 ug, was reverse transcribed with random hexamers. Amplification of TCR beta CDR3 spanned 54 Vbeta and 13 Jbeta via immunoSEQ multiplex PCR. Each CDR3 protein is one row after TCRdb ran MiXCR on the immunoSEQ multiplex PCR reads. The sample includes approximately 100,000 distinct CDR3 sequences, 80% to 95% seen only once; the top ten take around 0.14%. As regards this clonotype: The antigen is not known.

Sequenced input: CD4+ T cells from PBMCs. The chain is built from TRBV6-1 and TRBJ2-7; 7 positions agree with TRBD1. The TCR was taken from a human donor in good health. CDR3 sequence reads: CASSRRGQRNGEQYF. The CDR3 DNA reads TGTGCCAGCAGTCGTAGGGGACAGAGGAATGGCGAGCAGTACTTC.